This T cell receptor (beta chain) was identified during a study of cytomegalovirus exposure and HLA in healthy donors. General study results and limits: Highly shared variants forming one cluster were likely a sequencing artifact. A later analysis reportedly found that, within productive TCRs, an Asian-associated ancestry cluster had fewer N-insertions than the mean observed across the roughly 690 donors. The authors later linked a missense DCLRE1C variant to TCR beta V- and J-gene trimming. TCR beta chains associated with HLA were, in a later analysis, more clonally expanded than equally common others.

Points on this clone: What it binds is unknown.

The PCR was carried out with 60 Vbeta primers and 13 Jbeta primers. Profiled with immunoSEQ multiplex PCR; TCRdb holds only in-frame clones, not every one. The sample carries 130,000 or so clones, around 77% recorded once. CDR3 size: 15 residues. Germline CDR1 MNHNS, CDR2 SASEGT. J gave up 7 bases and V 6 bases, and 9 bases lay outside the gene matches. The V gene is TRBV6-1, the J gene TRBJ2-1; TRBD2 aligns across 10 bases. The sample comprised PBMCs. The clonotype comes from a man between 25 and 39 years old in good health and CMV-seronegative. The CDR3 sequence is CASSKPGLASNEQFF. The DNA of the CDR3 is TGTGCCAGCAGCAAACCGGGACTAGCGAGTAATGAGCAGTTCTTC.